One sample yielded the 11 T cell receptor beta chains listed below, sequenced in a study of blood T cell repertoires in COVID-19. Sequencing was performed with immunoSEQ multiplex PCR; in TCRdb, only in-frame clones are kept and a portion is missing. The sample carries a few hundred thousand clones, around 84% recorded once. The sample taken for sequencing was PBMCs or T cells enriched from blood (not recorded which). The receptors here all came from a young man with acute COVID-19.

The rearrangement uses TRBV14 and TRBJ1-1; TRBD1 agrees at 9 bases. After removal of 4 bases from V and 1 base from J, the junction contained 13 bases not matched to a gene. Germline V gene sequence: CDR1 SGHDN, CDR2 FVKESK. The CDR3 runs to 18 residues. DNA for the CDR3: TGTGCCAGCAGCCGCCCCGCGGGACAGGGATTCGCGAACACTGAAGCTTTCTTT. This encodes CASSRPAGQGFANTEAFF.

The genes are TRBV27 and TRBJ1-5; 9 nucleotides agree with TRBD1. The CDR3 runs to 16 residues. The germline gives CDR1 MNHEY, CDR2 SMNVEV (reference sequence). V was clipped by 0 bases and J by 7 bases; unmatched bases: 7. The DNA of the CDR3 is TGTGCCAGCAGTTTATCGAGTACAGGGGGCATGCAGCCCCAGCATTTT. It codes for CASSLSSTGGMQPQHF.

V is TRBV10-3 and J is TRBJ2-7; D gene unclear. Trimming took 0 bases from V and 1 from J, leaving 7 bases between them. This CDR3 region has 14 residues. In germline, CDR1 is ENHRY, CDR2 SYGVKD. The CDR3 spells CAISESLQSYEQYV. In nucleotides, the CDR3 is TGTGCCATCAGTGAGTCCTTACAGTCCTACGAGCAGTACGTC.

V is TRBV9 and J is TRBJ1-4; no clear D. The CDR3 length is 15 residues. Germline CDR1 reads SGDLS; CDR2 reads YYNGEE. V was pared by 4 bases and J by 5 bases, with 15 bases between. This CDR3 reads CASSPLTGHNEKLFF. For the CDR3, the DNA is TGTGCCAGCAGCCCACTGACGGGTCACAATGAAAAACTGTTTTTT.

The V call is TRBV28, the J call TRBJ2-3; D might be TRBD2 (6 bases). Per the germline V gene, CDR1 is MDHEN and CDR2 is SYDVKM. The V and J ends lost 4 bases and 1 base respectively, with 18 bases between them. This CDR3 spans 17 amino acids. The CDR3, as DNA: TGTGCCAGCAGTTCGATCGGAGCGGGTATTGGCACAGATACGCAGTATTTT. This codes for CASSSIGAGIGTDTQYF.

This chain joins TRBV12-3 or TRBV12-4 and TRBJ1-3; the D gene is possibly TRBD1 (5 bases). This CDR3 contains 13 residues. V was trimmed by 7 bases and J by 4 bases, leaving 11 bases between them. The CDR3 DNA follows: TGTGCCAGCACCTCCAGGGTAGGAAACACCATATATTTT. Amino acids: CASTSRVGNTIYF.

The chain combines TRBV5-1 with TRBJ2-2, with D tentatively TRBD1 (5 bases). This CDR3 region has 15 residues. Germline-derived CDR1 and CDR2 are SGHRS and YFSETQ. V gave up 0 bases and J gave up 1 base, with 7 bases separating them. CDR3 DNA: TGCGCCAGCAGCTTGGTGACAGAGAACACCGGGGAGCTGTTTTTT. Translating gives CASSLVTENTGELFF.

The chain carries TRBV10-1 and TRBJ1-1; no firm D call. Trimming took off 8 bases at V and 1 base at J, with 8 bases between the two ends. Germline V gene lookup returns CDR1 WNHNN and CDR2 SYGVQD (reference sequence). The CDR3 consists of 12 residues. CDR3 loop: CASPFPNTEAFF. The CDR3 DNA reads TGCGCCAGCCCTTTCCCGAACACTGAAGCTTTCTTT.

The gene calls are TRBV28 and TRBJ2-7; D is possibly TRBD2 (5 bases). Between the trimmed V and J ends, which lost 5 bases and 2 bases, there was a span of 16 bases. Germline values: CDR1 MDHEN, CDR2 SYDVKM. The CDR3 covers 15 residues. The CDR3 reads CASSPSQPGTYEQYV. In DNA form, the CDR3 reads TGTGCCAGCAGTCCCTCACAACCGGGGACCTACGAGCAGTACGTC.

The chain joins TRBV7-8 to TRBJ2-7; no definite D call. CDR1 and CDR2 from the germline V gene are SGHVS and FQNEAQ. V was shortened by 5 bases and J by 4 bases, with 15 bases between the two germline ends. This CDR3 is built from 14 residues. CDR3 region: CASSRTERRYEQYV. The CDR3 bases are TGTGCCAGCAGCCGAACTGAAAGGAGATACGAGCAGTACGTC.

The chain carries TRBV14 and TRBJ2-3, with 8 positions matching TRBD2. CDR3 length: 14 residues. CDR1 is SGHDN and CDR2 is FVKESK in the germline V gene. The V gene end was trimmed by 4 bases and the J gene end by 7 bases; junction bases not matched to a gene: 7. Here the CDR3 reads CASSPPGLGNTQYF. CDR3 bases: TGTGCCAGCAGCCCTCCGGGACTAGGGAATACGCAGTATTTT.